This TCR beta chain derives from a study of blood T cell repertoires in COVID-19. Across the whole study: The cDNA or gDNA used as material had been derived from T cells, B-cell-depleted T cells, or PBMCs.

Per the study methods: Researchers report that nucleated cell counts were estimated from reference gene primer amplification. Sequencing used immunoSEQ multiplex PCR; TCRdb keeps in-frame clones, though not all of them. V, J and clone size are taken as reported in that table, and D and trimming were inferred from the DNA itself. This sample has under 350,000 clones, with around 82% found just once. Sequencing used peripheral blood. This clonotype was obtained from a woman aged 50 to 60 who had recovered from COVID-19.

CDR3 coding DNA: TGTGCCAGCAGCCTGACCGGGGTAAGCTATGGCTACACCTTC. The encoded protein is CASSLTGVSYGYTF. V is TRBV5-4 and J is TRBJ1-2; D is ambiguous. Trimming cost V 4 bases and J 4 bases, with 14 bases left between them. The CDR3 totals 14 residues. The germline gives CDR1 SGHNT, CDR2 YYREEE (reference sequence). The variable domain in full, completed from reference TRBV5-4 and TRBJ1-2, reads ETGVTQSPTHLIKTRGQQVTLRCSSQSGHNTVSWYQQALGQGPQFIFQYYREEENGRGNFPPRFSGLQFPNYSSELNVNALELDDSALYLCASSLTGVSYGYTFGSGTRLTVV.